This TCR beta chain was profiled in a study of cytomegalovirus exposure and HLA in healthy donors. The study, taken as a whole, reports: Most of the TCR beta V segments (in an earlier analysis) were productive either about 87% or about 30% of the time. Later on, an analysis found that several of the most significant clusters appeared to be linked to common viral pathogens, which included parvovirus B19. Clonal expansion was found to be greater in HLA-associated TCR beta chains than in equally common others in a later analysis.

A word on this clone: Its matching antigen is unknown.

The PCR contained 60 Vbeta and 13 Jbeta primers. The protocol was immunoSEQ multiplex PCR, while the TCRdb copy is restricted to in-frame clones and leaves out a portion. Found here are approximately 150,000 clones, 80% of them singletons; the top ten hold 2.5% to 3.5%. Sequenced: PBMCs. This receptor was taken from a woman aged 25 to 45 in good health and CMV-seronegative.

The CDR3 DNA is TGTGCCAGTACAGGGCCTTTCTACGAGCAGTACTTC. Its translation is CASTGPFYEQYF. The chain has TRBV19 and TRBJ2-7; weak D call: TRBD1 (5 bases). CDR3 length: 12 residues. Germline V gene sequence: CDR1 LNHDA, CDR2 SQIVND (reference sequence). Between the trimmed V and J ends, which lost 7 bases and 3 bases, there was a span of 10 bases.